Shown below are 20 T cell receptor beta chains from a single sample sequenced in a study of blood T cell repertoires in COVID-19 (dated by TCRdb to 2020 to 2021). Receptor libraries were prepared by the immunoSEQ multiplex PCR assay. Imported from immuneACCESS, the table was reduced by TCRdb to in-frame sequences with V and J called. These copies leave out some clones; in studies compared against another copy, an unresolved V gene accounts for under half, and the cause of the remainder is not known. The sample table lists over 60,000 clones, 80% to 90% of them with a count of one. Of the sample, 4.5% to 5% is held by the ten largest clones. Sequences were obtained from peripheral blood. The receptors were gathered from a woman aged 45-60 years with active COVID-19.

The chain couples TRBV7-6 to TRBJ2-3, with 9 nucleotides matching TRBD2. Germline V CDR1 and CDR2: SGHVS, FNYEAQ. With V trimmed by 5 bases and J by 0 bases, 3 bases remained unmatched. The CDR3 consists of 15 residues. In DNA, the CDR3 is TGTGCCAGCAGCCGACTAGCGGATAGCACAGATACGCAGTATTTT. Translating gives CASSRLADSTDTQYF.

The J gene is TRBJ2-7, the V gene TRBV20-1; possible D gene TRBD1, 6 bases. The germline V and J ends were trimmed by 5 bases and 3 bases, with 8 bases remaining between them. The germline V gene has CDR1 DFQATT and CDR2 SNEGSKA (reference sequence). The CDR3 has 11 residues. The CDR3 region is CSAYRDYEQYF. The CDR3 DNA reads TGCAGTGCTTACAGGGACTACGAGCAGTACTTC.

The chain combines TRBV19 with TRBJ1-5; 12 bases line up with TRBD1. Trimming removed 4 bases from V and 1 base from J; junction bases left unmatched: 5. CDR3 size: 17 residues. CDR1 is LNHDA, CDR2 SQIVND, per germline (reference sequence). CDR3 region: CASSKGQGAISNQPQHF. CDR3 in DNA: TGTGCCAGTAGTAAGGGACAGGGGGCGATAAGCAATCAGCCCCAGCATTTT.

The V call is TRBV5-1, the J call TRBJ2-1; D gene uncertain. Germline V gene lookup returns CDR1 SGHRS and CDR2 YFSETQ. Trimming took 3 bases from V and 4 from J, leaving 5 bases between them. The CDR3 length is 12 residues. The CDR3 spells CASSWRYNEQFF. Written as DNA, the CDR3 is TGCGCCAGCAGCTGGCGGTACAATGAGCAGTTCTTC. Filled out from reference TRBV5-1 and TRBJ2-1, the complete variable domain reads KAGVTQTPRYLIKTRGQQVTLSCSPISGHRSVSWYQQTPGQGLQFLFEYFSETQRNKGNFPGRFSGRQFSNSRSEMNVSTLELGDSALYLCASSWRYNEQFFGPGTRLTVL.

The DNA of the CDR3 is TGTGCCAGCAGCAAGAGAGACAGGGGTGGGTATGGCTACACCTTC. Translated, it gives CASSKRDRGGYGYTF. This chain joins TRBV9 and TRBJ1-2, with 8 bases that match TRBD1. V lost 4 bases to trimming and J lost 5 bases; unmatched junction nucleotides: 10. CDR1 is SGDLS, CDR2 YYNGEE, per germline. The CDR3 contains 15 residues.

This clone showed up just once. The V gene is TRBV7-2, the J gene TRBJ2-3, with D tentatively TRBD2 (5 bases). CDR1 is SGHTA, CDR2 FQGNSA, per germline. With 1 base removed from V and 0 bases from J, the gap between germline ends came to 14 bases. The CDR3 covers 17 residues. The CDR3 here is CASSLDVSSGSTDTQYF. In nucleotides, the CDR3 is TGTGCCAGCAGCTTAGATGTATCGAGCGGAAGCACAGATACGCAGTATTTT.

The CDR3 spells CASSQLAGGDNEQFF. The CDR3 nucleotides read TGTGCCAGCAGCCAACTAGCGGGAGGGGATAATGAGCAGTTCTTC. This chain joins TRBV3-1 (or the pseudogene TRBV3-2) and TRBJ2-1; 12 positions match TRBD2. CDR3 length: 15 amino acids. The J segment lost 7 bases and the V segment lost 2 bases, leaving 3 bases of the junction unmatched. Germline CDR1 is LGHDT and CDR2 is YNNKEL (reference sequence).

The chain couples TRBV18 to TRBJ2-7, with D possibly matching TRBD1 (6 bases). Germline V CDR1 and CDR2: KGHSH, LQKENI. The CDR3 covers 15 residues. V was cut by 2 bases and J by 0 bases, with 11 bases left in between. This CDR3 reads CASSPVGDNSYEQYF. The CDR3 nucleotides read TGTGCCAGCTCACCAGTTGGGGACAACTCCTACGAGCAGTACTTC.

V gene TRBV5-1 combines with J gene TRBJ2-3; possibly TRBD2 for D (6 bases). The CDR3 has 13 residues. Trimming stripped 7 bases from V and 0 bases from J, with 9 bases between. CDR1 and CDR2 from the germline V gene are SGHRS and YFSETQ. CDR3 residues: CASDGGSTDTQYF. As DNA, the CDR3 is TGCGCCAGCGACGGAGGGAGCACAGATACGCAGTATTTT.

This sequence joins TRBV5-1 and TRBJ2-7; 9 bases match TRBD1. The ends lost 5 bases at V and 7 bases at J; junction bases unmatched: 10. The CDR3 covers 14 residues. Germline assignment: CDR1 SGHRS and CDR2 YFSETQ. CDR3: CASRKAQGATEQYF. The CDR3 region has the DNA TGCGCCAGCAGAAAAGCACAGGGGGCGACTGAGCAGTACTTC.

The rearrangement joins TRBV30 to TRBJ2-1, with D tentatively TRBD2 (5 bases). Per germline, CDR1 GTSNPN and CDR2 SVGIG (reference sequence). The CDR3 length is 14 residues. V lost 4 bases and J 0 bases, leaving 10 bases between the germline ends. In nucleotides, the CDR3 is TGTGCCTGGACCTTGGGGAGCTCCTACAATGAGCAGTTCTTC. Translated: CAWTLGSSYNEQFF.

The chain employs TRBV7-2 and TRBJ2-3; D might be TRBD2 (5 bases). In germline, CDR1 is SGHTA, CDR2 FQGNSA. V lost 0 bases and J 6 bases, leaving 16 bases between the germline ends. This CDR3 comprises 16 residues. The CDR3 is CASSLAGVGLGDTQYF. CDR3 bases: TGTGCCAGCAGCTTAGCGGGAGTGGGTTTGGGTGATACGCAGTATTTT.

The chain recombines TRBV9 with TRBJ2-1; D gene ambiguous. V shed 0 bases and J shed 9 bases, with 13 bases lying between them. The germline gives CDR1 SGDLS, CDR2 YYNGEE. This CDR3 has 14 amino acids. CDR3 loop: CASSVASLRSEQFF. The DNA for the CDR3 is TGTGCCAGCAGCGTAGCTTCTCTTCGTTCTGAGCAGTTCTTC.

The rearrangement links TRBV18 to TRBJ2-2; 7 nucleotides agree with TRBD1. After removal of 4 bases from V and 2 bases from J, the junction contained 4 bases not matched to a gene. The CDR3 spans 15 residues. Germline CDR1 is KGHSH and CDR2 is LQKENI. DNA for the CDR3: TGTGCCAGCTCACAAGGACAGGTTAACACCGGGGAGCTGTTTTTT. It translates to CASSQGQVNTGELFF.

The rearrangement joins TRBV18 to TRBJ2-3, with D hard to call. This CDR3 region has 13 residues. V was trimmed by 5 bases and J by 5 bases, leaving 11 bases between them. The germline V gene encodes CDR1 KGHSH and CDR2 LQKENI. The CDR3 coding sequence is TGTGCCAGCTCAACGAACGAGAGAGATACGCAGTATTTT. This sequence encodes CASSTNERDTQYF.

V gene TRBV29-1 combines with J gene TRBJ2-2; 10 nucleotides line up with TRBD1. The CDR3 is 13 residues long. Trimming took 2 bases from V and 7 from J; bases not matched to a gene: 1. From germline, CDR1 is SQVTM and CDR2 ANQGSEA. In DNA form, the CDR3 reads TGCAGCGTTGAAAGGGACAGGGGCGGGGAGCTGTTTTTT. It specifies CSVERDRGGELFF.

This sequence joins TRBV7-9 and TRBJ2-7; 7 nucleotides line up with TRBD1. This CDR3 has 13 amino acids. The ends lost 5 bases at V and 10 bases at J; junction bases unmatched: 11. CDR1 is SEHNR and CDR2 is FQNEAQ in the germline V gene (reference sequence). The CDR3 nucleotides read TGTGCCAGCAGCGCTCGGACAGGCCCACCCCAGTACTTC. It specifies CASSARTGPPQYF.

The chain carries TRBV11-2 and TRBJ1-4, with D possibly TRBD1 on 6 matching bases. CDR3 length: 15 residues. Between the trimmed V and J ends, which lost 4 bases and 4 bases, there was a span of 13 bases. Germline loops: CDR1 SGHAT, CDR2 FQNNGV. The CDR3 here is CASSWGPGFNEKLFF. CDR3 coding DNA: TGTGCCAGCAGCTGGGGGCCCGGGTTTAATGAAAAACTGTTTTTT.

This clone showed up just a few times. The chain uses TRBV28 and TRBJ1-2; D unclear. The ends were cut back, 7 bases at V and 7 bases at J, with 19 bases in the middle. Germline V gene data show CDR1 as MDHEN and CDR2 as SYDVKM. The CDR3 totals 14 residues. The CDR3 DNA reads TGTGCCAGCACCCCCATCGTTCGGGGTGTTGGCTACACCTTC. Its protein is CASTPIVRGVGYTF.

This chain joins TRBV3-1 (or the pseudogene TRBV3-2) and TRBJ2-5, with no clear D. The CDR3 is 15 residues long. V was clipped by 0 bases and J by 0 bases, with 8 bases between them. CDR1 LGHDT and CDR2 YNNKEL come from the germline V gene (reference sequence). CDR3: CASSQDPTYQETQYF. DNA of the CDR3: TGTGCCAGCAGCCAAGACCCGACTTACCAAGAGACCCAGTACTTC.